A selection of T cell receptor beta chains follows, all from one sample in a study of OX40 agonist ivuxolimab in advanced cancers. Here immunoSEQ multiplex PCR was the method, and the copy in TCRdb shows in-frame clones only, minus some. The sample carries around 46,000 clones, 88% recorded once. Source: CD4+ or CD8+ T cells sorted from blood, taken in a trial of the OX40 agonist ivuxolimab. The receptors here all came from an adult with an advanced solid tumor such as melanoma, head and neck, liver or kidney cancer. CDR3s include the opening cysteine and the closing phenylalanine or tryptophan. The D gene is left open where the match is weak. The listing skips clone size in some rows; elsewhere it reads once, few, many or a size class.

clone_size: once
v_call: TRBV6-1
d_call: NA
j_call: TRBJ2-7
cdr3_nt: TGTGCCAGCAGTGATTGGTGGAGTTCCTACGAGCAGTACTTC
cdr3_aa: CASSDWWSSYEQYF

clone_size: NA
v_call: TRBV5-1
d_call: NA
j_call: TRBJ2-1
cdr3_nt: TGCGCCAGCAGCTTGGCGGGGAGCTCCTACAATGAGCAGTTCTTC
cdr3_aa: CASSLAGSSYNEQFF

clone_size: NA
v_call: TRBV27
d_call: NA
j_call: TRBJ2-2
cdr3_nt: TGTGCCAGCAGTCTCCCGACTCCCACCGGGGAGCTGTTTTTT
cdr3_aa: CASSLPTPTGELFF

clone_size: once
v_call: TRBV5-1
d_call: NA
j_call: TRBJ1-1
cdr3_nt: TGCGCCAGCAGCGGGGGGAACACTGAAGCTTTCTTT
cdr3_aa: CASSGGNTEAFF

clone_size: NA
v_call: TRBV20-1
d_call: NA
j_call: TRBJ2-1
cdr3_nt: TGCAGTGCTCCAAGTTACAATGAGCAGTTCTTC
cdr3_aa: CSAPSYNEQFF

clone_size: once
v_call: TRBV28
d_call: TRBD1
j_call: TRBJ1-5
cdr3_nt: TGTGCCAGCAGTTTGGAGGGGGCAGGGAGTCCCAATCAGCCCCAGCATTTT
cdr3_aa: CASSLEGAGSPNQPQHF

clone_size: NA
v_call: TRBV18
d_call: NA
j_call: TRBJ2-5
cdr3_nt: TGTGCCAGCTCACCACCGGGGAGCCAAGAGACCCAGTACTTC
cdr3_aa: CASSPPGSQETQYF

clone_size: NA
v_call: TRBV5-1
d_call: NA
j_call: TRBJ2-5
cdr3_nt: TGCGCCAGCAGCTTGGGAACAGTTAAAGAGACCCAGTACTTC
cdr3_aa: CASSLGTVKETQYF

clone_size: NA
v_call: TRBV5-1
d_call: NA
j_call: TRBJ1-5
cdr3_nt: TGCGCCAGCAGCTCATCCCCAGGAGTTAGCAATCAGCCCCAGCATTTT
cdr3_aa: CASSSSPGVSNQPQHF

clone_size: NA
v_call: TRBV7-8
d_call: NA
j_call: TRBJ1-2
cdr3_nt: TGTGCCAGCAGCTCCCCTCCCTATGGGAAATATGGCTACACCTTC
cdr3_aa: CASSSPPYGKYGYTF

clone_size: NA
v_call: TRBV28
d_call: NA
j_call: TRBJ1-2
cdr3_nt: TGTGCCAGCAGATCGGGAGGGGCGAACTATGGCTACACCTTC
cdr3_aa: CASRSGGANYGYTF

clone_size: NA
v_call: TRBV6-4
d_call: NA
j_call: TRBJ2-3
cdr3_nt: TGTGCCAGCAGTGAGAATACGGGCACAGATACGCAGTATTTT
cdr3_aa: CASSENTGTDTQYF

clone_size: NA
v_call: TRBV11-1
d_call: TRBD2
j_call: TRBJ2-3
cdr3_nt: TGTGCCAGCAGCGCCGGTAGCGGGGACCTTCTGAATACGCAGTATTTT
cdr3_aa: CASSAGSGDLLNTQYF

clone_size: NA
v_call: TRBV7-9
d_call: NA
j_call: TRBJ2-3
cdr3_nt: TGTGCCAGCAGCTTATCGGCACAGCGAAATACGCAGTATTTT
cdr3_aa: CASSLSAQRNTQYF

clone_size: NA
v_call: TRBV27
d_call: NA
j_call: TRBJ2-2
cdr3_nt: TGTGCCAGCAGCCCTCGGTTGACCGGGGAGCTGTTTTTT
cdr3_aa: CASSPRLTGELFF